The clone carrying this TCR beta chain showed up just once. The antigen is undetermined. Clones were sequenced by immunoSEQ multiplex PCR, and TCRdb holds only the in-frame ones, with some missing. The repertoire holds 30,000 or so clones, with 70% to 90% as singletons. The data are from a study of T cells after posttransplantation cyclophosphamide. Whole-study results and caveats: Later blood repertoires were often dominated by clones from the donor CD8+ memory compartment.

V lost 3 bases and J 8 bases, leaving 15 bases between the germline ends. The germline gives CDR1 SGDLS, CDR2 YYNGEE. CDR3 length: 14 residues. The chain couples TRBV9 to TRBJ2-1, with D uncertain. The sequence derives from a woman between 40 and 50 years old with a blood cancer, CMV-positive, and with a related stem cell donor. Sequenced: PBMCs. The CDR3, as DNA: TGTGCCAGCAGCGGAAGCATACCTCAATATGAGCAGTTCTTC. Translating gives CASSGSIPQYEQFF.